This T cell receptor (beta chain) was captured by sequencing in a study of OX40 agonist ivuxolimab in advanced cancers. Study background: Ivuxolimab, an antibody that agonizes OX40 (CD134), was administered to the patients. The study, taken as a whole, reports: Expanded peripheral T cell antigen specificity was not determined. Clonal expansion by week 6 occurred in CD4+ and CD8+ blood T cells (at 0.1 to 3.0 mg/kg).

Trimming removed 1 base from V and 2 bases from J; junction bases left unmatched: 1. Looked up from germline, CDR1 is MGHRA and CDR2 is YSYEKL. The CDR3 extends over 17 amino acids. With respect to this clone: Its specificity is not known.

Blood draws occurred at baseline, cycle 4 day 1, and cycle 7 day 1. Assay used: immunoSEQ multiplex PCR; TCRdb lists only in-frame clones, some missing. The table lists 30,000 to 45,000 clones, roughly 82% of them singletons, with 1.5% to 2% in the top ten. The receptor was isolated from an adult with an advanced solid tumor such as melanoma, head and neck, liver or kidney cancer. Sample: CD4+ or CD8+ T cells sorted from blood, taken in a trial of the OX40 agonist ivuxolimab. The chain uses TRBV4-1 and TRBJ2-6; TRBD1 matches 11 bases. The CDR3 reads CASSQGTGGAGANVLTF. CDR3 coding DNA: TGCGCCAGCAGCCAAGGGACAGGGGGCGCTGGGGCCAACGTCCTGACTTTC.